This T cell receptor beta chain was sequenced in a study of technical replicates of blood from a few donors. This CDR3 is 17 amino acids long. Looked up from germline, CDR1 is SGDLS and CDR2 is YYNGEE. The V end lost 5 bases, the J end lost 4 bases, and 22 bases lay between the germline ends. The method was immunoSEQ multiplex PCR; TCRdb's version includes in-frame clones alone and lacks a portion of them. In the table there are around 90,000 clones, 90% to 95% of which are singletons. The genes are TRBV9 and TRBJ1-3, with D maybe TRBD1 (6 bases). The clonotype comes from a human donor in good health. The sample was T cells isolated from PBMCs. The CDR3 nucleotides are TGTGCCAGCAGTCATACAGTCGTGGGGACATCAGGAAACACCATATATTTT. Residues: CASSHTVVGTSGNTIYF. The whole variable domain, filled in from reference TRBV9 and TRBJ1-3, reads DSGVTQTPKHLITATGQRVTLRCSPRSGDLSVYWYQQSLDQGLQFLIQYYNGEERAKGNILERFSAQQFPDLHSELNLSSLELGDSALYFCASSHTVVGTSGNTIYFGEGSWLTVV.